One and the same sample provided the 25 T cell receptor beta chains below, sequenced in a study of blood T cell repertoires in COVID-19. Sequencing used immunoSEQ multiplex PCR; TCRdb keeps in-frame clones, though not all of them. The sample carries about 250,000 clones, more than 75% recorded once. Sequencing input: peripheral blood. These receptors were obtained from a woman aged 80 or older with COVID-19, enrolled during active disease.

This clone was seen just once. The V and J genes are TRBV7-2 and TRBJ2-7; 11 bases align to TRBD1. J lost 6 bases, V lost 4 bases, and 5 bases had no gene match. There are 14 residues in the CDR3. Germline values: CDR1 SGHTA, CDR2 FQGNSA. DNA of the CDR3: TGTGCCAGCAGCTCCGGACAGGGGGCGGTCGAGCAGTACTTC. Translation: CASSSGQGAVEQYF.

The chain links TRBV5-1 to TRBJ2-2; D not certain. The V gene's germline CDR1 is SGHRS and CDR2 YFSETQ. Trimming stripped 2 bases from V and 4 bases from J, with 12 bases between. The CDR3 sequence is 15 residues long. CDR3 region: CASSFSPGATGELFF. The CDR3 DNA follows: TGCGCCAGCAGCTTCTCCCCAGGTGCCACCGGGGAGCTGTTTTTT. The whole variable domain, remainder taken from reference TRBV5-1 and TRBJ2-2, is KAGVTQTPRYLIKTRGQQVTLSCSPISGHRSVSWYQQTPGQGLQFLFEYFSETQRNKGNFPGRFSGRQFSNSRSEMNVSTLELGDSALYLCASSFSPGATGELFFGEGSRLTVL.

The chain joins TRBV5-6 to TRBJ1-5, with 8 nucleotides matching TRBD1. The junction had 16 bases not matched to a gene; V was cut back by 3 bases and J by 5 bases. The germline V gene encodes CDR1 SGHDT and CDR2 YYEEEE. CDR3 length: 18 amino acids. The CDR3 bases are TGTGCCAGCAGCTCGAGAATTGATCAGGGGGCTGGTTATCAGCCCCAGCATTTT. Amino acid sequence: CASSSRIDQGAGYQPQHF.

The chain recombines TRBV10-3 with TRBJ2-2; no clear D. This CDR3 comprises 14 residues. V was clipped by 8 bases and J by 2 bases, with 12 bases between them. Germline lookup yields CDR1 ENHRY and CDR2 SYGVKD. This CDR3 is CAIAQSENTGELFF. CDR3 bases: TGTGCCATCGCCCAGAGCGAAAACACCGGGGAGCTGTTTTTT.

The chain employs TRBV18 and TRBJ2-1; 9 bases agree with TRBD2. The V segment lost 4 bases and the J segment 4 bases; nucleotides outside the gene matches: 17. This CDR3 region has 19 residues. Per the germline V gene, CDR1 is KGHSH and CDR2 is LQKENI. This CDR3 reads CASSRRGVSGGDVYNEQFF. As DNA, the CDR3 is TGTGCCAGCTCACGTAGGGGAGTTAGCGGGGGAGACGTTTACAATGAGCAGTTCTTC.

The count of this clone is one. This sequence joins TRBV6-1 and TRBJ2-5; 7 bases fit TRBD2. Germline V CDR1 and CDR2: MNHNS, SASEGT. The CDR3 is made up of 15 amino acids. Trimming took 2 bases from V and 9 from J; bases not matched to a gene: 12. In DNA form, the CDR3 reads TGTGCCAGCAGTGAATTTGAGTCGGGGGGTACGCCCCAGTACTTC. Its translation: CASSEFESGGTPQYF.

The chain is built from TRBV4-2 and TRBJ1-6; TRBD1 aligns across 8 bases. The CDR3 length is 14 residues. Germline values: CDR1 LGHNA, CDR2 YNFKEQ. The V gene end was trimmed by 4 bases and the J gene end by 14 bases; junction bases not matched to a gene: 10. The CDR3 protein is CASSPRTGSISLHF. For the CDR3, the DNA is TGTGCCAGCAGCCCCCGGACAGGGAGTATATCCCTCCACTTT.

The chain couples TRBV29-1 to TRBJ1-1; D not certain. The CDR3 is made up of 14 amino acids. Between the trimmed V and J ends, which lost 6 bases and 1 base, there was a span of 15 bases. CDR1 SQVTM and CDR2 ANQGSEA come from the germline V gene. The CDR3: CSVGRTVGNTEAFF. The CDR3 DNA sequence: TGCAGCGTCGGGAGAACAGTGGGGAACACTGAAGCTTTCTTT.

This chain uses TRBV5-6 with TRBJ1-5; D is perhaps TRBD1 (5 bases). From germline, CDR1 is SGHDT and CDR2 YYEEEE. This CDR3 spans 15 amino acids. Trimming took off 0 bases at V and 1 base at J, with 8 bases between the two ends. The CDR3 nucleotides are TGTGCCAGCAGCTTGGGGGGACTCAGCAATCAGCCCCAGCATTTT. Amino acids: CASSLGGLSNQPQHF. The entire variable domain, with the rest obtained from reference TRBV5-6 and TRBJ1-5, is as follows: DAGVTQSPTHLIKTRGQQVTLRCSPKSGHDTVSWYQQALGQGPQFIFQYYEEEERQRGNFPDRFSGHQFPNYSSELNVNALLLGDSALYLCASSLGGLSNQPQHFGDGTRLSIL.

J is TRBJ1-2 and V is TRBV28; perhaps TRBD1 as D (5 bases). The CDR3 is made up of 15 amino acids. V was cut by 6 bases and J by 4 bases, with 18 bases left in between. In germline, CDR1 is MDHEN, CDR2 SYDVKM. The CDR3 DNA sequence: TGTGCCAGCAGAGAAATGGGACGGGGGACCTATGGCTACACCTTC. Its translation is CASREMGRGTYGYTF.

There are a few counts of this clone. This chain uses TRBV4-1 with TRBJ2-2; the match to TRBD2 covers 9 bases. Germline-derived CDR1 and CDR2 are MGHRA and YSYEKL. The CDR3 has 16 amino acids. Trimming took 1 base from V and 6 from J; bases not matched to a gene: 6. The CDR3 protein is CASSQAVSGGAGELFF. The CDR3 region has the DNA TGCGCCAGCAGCCAAGCAGTTAGCGGGGGAGCCGGGGAGCTGTTTTTT.

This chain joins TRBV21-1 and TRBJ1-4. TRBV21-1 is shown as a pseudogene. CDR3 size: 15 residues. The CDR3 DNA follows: TGTGCCAGCAGCAAAGGAGGCGCAACTAATGAAAAACTGTTTTTT. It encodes CASSKGGATNEKLFF.

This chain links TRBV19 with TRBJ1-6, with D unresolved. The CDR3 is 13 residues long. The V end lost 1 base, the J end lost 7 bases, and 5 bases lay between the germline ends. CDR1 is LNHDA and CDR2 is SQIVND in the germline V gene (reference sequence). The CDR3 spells CASSIGANSPLHF. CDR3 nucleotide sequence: TGTGCCAGTAGTATAGGGGCGAATTCACCCCTCCACTTT.

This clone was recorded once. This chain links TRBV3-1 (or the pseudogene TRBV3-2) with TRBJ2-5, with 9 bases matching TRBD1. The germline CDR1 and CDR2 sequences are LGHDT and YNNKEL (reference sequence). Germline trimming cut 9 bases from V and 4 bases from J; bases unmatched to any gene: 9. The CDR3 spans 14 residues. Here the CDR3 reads CASNRGRQAETQYF. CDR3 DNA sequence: TGTGCCAGTAACAGGGGGCGACAAGCAGAGACCCAGTACTTC.

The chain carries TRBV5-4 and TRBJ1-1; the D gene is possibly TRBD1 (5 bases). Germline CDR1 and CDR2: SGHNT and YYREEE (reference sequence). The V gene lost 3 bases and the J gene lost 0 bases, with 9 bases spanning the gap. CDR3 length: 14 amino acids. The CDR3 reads CASSSRQMNTEAFF. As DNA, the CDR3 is TGTGCCAGCAGCTCGAGACAGATGAACACTGAAGCTTTCTTT. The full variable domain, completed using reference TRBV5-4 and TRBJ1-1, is ETGVTQSPTHLIKTRGQQVTLRCSSQSGHNTVSWYQQALGQGPQFIFQYYREEENGRGNFPPRFSGLQFPNYSSELNVNALELDDSALYLCASSSRQMNTEAFFGQGTRLTVV.

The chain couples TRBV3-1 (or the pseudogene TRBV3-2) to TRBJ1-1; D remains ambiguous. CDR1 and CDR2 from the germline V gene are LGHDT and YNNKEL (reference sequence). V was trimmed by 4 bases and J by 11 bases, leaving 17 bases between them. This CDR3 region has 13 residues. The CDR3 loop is CASSPGEGRRAFF. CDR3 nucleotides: TGTGCCAGCAGCCCGGGAGAGGGTCGGAGGGCTTTCTTT.

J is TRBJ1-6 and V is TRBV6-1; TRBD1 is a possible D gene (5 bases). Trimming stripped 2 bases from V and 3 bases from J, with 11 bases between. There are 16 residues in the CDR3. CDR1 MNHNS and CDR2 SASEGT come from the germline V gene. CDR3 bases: TGTGCCAGCAGTGAACCACCAGGGTTCTATAATTCACCCCTCCACTTT. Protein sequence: CASSEPPGFYNSPLHF.

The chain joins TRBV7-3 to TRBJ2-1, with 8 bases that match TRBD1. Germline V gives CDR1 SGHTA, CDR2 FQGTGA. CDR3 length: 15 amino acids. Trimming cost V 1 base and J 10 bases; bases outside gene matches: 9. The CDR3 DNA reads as TGTGCCAGCAGCTTAAGTGGACAGGGTTTTCACGAGCAGTTCTTC. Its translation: CASSLSGQGFHEQFF.

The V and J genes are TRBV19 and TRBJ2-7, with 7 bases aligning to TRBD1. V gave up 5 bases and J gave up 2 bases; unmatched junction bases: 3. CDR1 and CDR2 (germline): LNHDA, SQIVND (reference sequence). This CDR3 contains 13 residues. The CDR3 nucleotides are TGTGCCAGTAGTGTCGGGACAGCCTACGAGCAGTACTTC. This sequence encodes CASSVGTAYEQYF.

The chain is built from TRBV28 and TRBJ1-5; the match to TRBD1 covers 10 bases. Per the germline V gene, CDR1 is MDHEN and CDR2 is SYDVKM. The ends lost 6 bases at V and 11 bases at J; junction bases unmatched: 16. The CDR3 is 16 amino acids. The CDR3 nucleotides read TGTGCCAGCAGGACCCAGGGACAGGGGTTTCGCGTGGCCCAGCATTTT. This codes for CASRTQGQGFRVAQHF.

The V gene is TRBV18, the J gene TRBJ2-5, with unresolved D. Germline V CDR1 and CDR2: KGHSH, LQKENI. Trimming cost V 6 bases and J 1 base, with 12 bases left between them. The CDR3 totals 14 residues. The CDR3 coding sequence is TGTGCCAGCTCCGTAACACCCACCCAAGAGACCCAGTACTTC. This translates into CASSVTPTQETQYF. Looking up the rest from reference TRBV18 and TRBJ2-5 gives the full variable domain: NAGVMQNPRHLVRRRGQEARLRCSPMKGHSHVYWYRQLPEEGLKFMVYLQKENIIDESGMPKERFSAEFPKEGPSILRIQQVVRGDSAAYFCASSVTPTQETQYFGPGTRLLVL.

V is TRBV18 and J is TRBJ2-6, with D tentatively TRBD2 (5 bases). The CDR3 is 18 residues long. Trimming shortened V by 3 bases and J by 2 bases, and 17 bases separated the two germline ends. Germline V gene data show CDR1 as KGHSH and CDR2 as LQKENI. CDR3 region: CASSPLTGSLTGANVLTF. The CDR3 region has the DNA TGTGCCAGCTCACCGTTAACGGGATCCCTAACTGGGGCCAACGTCCTGACTTTC. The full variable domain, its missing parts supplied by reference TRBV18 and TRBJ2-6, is NAGVMQNPRHLVRRRGQEARLRCSPMKGHSHVYWYRQLPEEGLKFMVYLQKENIIDESGMPKERFSAEFPKEGPSILRIQQVVRGDSAAYFCASSPLTGSLTGANVLTFGAGSRLTVL.

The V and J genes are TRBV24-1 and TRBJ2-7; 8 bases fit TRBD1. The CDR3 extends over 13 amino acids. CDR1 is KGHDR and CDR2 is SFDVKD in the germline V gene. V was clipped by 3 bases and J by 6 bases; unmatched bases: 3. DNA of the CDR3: TGTGCCACCAGTGATCTGGACAGGGCCGAGCAGTACTTC. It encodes CATSDLDRAEQYF.

In DNA, the CDR3 is TGTGCCAGCAGTGGCGCGGGACTTAAGAGGGATACGCAGTATTTT. It is translated as CASSGAGLKRDTQYF. This chain joins TRBV2 and TRBJ2-3, with TRBD2 as a possible D gene (6 bases). V lost 4 bases and J lost 6, with 17 bases in between. This CDR3 region has 15 residues. Per the germline V gene, CDR1 is SNHLY and CDR2 is FYNNEI.

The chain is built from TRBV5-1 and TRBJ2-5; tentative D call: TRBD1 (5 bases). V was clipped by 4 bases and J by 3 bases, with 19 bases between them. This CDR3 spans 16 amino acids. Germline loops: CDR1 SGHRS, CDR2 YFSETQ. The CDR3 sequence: CASSLLGPTVEETQYF. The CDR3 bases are TGCGCCAGCAGCCTCCTCGGACCGACAGTTGAAGAGACCCAGTACTTC. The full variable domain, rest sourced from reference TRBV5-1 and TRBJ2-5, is KAGVTQTPRYLIKTRGQQVTLSCSPISGHRSVSWYQQTPGQGLQFLFEYFSETQRNKGNFPGRFSGRQFSNSRSEMNVSTLELGDSALYLCASSLLGPTVEETQYFGPGTRLLVL.